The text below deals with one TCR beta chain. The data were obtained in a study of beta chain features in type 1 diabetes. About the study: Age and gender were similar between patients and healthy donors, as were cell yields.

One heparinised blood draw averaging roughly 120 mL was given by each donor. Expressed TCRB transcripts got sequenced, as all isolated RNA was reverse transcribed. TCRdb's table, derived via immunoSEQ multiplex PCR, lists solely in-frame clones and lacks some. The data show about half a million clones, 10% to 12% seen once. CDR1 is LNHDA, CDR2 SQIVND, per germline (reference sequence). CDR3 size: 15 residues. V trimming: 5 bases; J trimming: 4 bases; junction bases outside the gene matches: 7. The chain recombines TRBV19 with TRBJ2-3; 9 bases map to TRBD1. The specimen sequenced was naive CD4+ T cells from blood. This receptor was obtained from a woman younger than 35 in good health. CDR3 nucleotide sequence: TGTGCCAGTAGTCCCCGGGACAGGGCCCCAGATACGCAGTATTTT. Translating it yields CASSPRDRAPDTQYF.